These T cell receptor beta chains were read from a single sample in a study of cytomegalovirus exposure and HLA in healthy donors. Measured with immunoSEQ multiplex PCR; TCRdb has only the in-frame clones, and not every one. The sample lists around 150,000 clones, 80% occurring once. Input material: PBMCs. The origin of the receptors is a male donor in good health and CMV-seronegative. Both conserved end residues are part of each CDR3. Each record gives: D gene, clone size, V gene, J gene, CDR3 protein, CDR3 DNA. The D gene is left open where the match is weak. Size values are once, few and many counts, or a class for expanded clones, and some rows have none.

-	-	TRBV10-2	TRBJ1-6	CASREAGLRSPLHF	TGCGCCAGCAGGGAAGCGGGTCTAAGGTCACCCCTCCACTTT
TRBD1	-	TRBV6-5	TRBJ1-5	CASKREGTGDQPQHF	TGTGCCAGCAAGCGGGAGGGAACAGGGGATCAGCCCCAGCATTTT
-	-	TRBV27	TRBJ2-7	CASAEGDSYEQYF	TGTGCCAGCGCGGAGGGCGACTCCTACGAGCAGTACTTC
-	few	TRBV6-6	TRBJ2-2	CASTPELNTGELFF	TGTGCCAGCACTCCCGAACTGAACACCGGGGAGCTGTTTTTT
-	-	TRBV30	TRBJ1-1	CAWSVMSGNTEAFF	TGTGCCTGGAGTGTAATGTCAGGGAACACTGAAGCTTTCTTT
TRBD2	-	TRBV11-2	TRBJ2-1	CASSGRGERGAHGNEQFF	TGTGCCAGCAGCGGCCGGGGTGAGCGGGGGGCTCATGGCAATGAGCAGTTCTTC
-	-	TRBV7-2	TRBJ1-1	CASSPRQFMNTEAFF	TGTGCCAGCAGCCCCAGACAGTTCATGAACACTGAAGCTTTCTTT
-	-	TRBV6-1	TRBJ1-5	CASSGKGSGLYSNQPQHF	TGTGCCAGCAGTGGAAAAGGGAGCGGGCTTTATAGCAATCAGCCCCAGCATTTT
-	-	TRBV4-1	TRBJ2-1	CASSQGPVPYNEQFF	TGCGCCAGCAGCCAAGGCCCAGTGCCCTACAATGAGCAGTTCTTC
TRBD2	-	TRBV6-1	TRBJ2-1	CATRGGRNEQFF	TGTGCGACCCGGGGGGGCCGAAATGAGCAGTTCTTC
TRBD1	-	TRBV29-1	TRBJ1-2	CSVGTGGSSGYTF	TGCAGCGTTGGGACAGGGGGAAGTAGTGGCTACACCTTC
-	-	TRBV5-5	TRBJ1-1	CASITTPGEGSEAFF	TGTGCCAGCATCACAACCCCAGGGGAAGGGTCTGAAGCTTTCTTT
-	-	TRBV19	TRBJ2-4	CATKQGSNLAKNIQYF	TGTGCCACAAAACAGGGTAGTAATTTAGCCAAAAACATTCAGTACTTC
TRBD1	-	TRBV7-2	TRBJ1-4	CASSPQGGVTNEKLFF	TGTGCCAGCAGCCCACAGGGGGGTGTAACTAATGAAAAACTGTTTTTT
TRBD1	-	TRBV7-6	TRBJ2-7	CASSRGGGTGNYEQYF	TGTGCCAGCAGTCGAGGCGGTGGGACAGGGAACTACGAGCAGTACTTC
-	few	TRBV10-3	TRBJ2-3	CAISESVLRTDTQYF	TGTGCCATCAGTGAGTCGGTACTCAGGACAGATACGCAGTATTTT
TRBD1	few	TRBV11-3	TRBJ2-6	CASQGPDRGPLSSGANVLTF	TGTGCCAGCCAAGGGCCCGACAGGGGCCCCTTAAGCTCTGGGGCCAACGTCCTGACTTTC
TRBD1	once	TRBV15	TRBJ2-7	CATSPRDRGYEQYF	TGTGCCACCAGCCCTCGGGACAGGGGCTACGAGCAGTACTTC
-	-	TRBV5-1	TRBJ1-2	CASSLEGLFYTF	TGCGCCAGCAGCTTGGAGGGACTCTTCTACACCTTC
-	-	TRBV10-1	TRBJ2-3	CASRSGVDTDTQYF	TGCGCCAGCCGATCGGGGGTGGATACAGATACGCAGTATTTT
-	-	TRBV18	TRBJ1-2	CATKTDYGYTF	TGTGCCACAAAGACAGACTATGGCTACACCTTC
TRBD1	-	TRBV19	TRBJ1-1	CASSSGQGRTEAFF	TGTGCCAGTAGTTCGGGACAGGGGAGAACTGAAGCTTTCTTT
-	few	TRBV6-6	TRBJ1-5	CASSRDTRDTQPQHF	TGTGCCAGCAGCAGAGATACCCGGGACACTCAGCCCCAGCATTTT
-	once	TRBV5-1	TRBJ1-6	CASSPGAGSYNSPLHF	TGCGCCAGCAGCCCCGGTGCGGGGTCCTATAATTCACCCCTCCACTTT
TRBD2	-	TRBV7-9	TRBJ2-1	CASSPGTSDNEQFF	TGTGCCAGCAGCCCCGGGACTAGCGACAATGAGCAGTTCTTC
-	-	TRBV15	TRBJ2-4	CATSRDLTQGIQYF	TGTGCCACCAGCAGAGATTTAACCCAGGGCATTCAGTACTTC
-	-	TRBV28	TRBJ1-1	CASSPQGRDTEAFF	TGTGCCAGCAGCCCACAGGGTAGGGACACTGAAGCTTTCTTT
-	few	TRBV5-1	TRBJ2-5	CASSLAGQRETQYF	TGCGCCAGCAGCTTGGCAGGACAGAGGGAGACCCAGTACTTC
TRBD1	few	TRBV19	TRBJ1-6	CASSLGTARRSPLHF	TGTGCCAGTAGTCTAGGGACAGCACGAAGATCACCCCTCCACTTT
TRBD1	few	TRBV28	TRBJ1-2	CASRGAGTGQMGLYGYTF	TGTGCCAGCAGGGGGGCTGGGACAGGTCAGATGGGATTATATGGCTACACCTTC
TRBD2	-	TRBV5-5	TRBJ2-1	CASSSGTSASEQFF	TGTGCCAGCAGCTCAGGGACTAGTGCCTCTGAGCAGTTCTTC
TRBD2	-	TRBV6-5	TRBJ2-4	CASSYSGGAAKNIQYF	TGTGCCAGCAGTTACAGCGGGGGCGCGGCCAAAAACATTCAGTACTTC
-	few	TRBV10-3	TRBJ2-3	CAISEGGRGKSGTDTQYF	TGTGCCATCAGTGAGGGGGGACGGGGGAAGAGTGGGACAGATACGCAGTATTTT
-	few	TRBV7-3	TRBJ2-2	CASSLTDFNTGELFF	TGTGCCAGCAGCTTAACGGACTTTAACACCGGGGAGCTGTTTTTT
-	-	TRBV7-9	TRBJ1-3	CASSPITPRVFNTIYF	TGTGCCAGCAGCCCTATTACCCCGAGGGTCTTCAACACCATATATTTT
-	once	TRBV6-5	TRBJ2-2	CASSYGRDTGELFF	TGTGCCAGCAGTTACGGGCGGGACACCGGGGAGCTGTTTTTT
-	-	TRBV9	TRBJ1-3	CASSVSEGRSGNTIYF	TGTGCCAGCAGCGTTTCCGAGGGCCGCTCTGGAAACACCATATATTTT
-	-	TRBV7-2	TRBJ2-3	CASSLGGPDTQYF	TGTGCCAGCAGCTTAGGGGGCCCAGATACGCAGTATTTT
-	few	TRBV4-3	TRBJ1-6	CASSQARGNSPLHF	TGCGCCAGCAGCCAAGCCCGGGGGAATTCACCCCTCCACTTT
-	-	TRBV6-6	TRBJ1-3	CASTSGEGNTIYF	TGTGCCAGCACCTCAGGGGAAGGAAACACCATATATTTT
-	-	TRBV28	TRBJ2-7	CASRVPGLTFYEQYF	TGTGCCAGCAGGGTACCGGGACTGACCTTCTACGAGCAGTACTTC
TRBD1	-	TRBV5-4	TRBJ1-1	CASSGWETGEGITEAFF	TGTGCCAGCAGTGGTTGGGAGACAGGGGAAGGTATCACTGAAGCTTTCTTT
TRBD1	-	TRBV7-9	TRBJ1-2	CASSGQGINGYTF	TGTGCCAGCAGCGGACAGGGAATAAATGGCTACACCTTC
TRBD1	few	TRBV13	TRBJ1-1	CASSLGTGEGTEAFF	TGTGCCAGCAGCTTAGGGACAGGGGAAGGGACTGAAGCTTTCTTT
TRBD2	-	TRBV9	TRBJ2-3	CASSKGLAGGTDTQYF	TGTGCCAGCAGCAAGGGACTAGCGGGGGGTACAGATACGCAGTATTTT
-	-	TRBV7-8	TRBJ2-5	CASSLLERGLGETQYF	TGTGCCAGCAGCTTATTGGAACGGGGGTTGGGAGAGACCCAGTACTTC
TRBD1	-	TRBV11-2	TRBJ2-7	CASSSGQAGYEQYF	TGTGCCAGCAGCTCAGGACAGGCCGGGTACGAGCAGTACTTC
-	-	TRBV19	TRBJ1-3	CASSPVGNTIYF	TGTGCCAGTAGTCCAGTCGGAAACACCATATATTTT
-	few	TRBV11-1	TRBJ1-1	CASSEVGGARTEAFF	TGTGCCAGCAGCGAAGTTGGGGGGGCGAGGACTGAAGCTTTCTTT
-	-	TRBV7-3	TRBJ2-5	CASATDYNEKETQYF	TGTGCCAGCGCGACGGACTACAACGAAAAAGAGACCCAGTACTTC
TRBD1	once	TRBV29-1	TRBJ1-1	CSASYRDSLIGTEAFF	TGCAGCGCTAGTTACCGGGACAGTCTCATAGGGACTGAAGCTTTCTTT
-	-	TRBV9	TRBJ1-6	CASSTVENFSPLHF	TGTGCCAGCAGCACCGTAGAGAATTTTTCACCCCTCCACTTT
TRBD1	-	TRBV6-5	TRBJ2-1	CASSYRGTGGFNEQFF	TGTGCCAGCAGTTACAGGGGGACAGGGGGATTCAATGAGCAGTTCTTC
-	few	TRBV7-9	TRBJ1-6	CASSFPGSSPLHF	TGTGCCAGCAGCTTTCCGGGTAGTTCACCCCTCCACTTT
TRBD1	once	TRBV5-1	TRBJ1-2	CASSLASQGYYGYTF	TGCGCCAGCAGCTTGGCGTCACAGGGGTACTATGGCTACACCTTC
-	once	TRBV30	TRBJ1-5	CAWSVGGGTIFQPQHF	TGTGCCTGGAGTGTCGGGGGAGGGACAATCTTCCAGCCCCAGCATTTT
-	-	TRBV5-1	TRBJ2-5	CASSFSNQVGETQYF	TGCGCCAGCAGCTTTAGTAACCAGGTGGGAGAGACCCAGTACTTC